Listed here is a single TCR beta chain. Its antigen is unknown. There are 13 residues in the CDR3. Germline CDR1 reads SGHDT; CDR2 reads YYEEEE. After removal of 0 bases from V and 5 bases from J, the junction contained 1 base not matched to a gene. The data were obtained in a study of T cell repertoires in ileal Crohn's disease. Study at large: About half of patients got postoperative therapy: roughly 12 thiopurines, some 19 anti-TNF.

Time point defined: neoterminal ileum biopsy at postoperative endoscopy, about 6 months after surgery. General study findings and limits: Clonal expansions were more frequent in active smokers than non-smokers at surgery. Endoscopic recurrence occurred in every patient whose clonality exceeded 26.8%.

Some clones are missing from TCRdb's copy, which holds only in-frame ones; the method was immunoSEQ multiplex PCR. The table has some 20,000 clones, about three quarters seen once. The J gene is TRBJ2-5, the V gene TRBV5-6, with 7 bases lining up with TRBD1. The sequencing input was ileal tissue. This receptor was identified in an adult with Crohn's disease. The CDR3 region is CASSLEQGETQYF. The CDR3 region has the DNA TGTGCCAGCAGCTTGGAACAGGGGGAGACCCAGTACTTC.